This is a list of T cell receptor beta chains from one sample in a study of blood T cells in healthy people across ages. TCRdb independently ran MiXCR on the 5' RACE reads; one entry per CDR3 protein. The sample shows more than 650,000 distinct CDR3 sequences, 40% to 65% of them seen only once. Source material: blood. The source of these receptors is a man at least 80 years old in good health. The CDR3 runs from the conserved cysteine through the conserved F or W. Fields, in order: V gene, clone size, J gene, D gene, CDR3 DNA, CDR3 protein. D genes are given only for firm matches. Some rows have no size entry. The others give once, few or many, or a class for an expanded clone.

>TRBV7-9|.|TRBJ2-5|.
TGTGCCAGCACTACATTCCGGGCTGCCCGTGGGGAGACCCAGTACTTC
CASTTFRAARGETQYF
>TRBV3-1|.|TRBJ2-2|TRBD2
TGTGCCAGCGGGAGTTTGACTAGCGGGGTCTCCGGGGAGCTGTTTTTT
CASGSLTSGVSGELFF
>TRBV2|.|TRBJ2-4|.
TGTGCCAGCAGGGATAAAGGGAACATTCAGTACTTC
CASRDKGNIQYF
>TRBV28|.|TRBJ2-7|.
TGTGCCAGCAGTTTATTTGACGGCGAGCAGTACTTC
CASSLFDGEQYF
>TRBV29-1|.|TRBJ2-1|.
TGCAGCGGGACGGGGGTCGCAACCCTTACCGACAATGAGCAGTTCTTC
CSGTGVATLTDNEQFF
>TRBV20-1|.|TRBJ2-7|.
TGCAGTGCTAGAGTCAACTCCTACGAGCAGTACTTC
CSARVNSYEQYF
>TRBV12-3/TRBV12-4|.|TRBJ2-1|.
TGTGCCAGCAGTCTGCGGGCGGGGACGGGCTACAATGAGCAGTTCTTC
CASSLRAGTGYNEQFF
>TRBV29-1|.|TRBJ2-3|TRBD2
TGCAGCGTCCTACTAGCGGAGGCCCCAGATACGCAGTATTTT
CSVLLAEAPDTQYF
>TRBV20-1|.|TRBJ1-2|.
TGCAGTGCTAACCCCCAGGGGTCAAACTATGGCTACACCTTC
CSANPQGSNYGYTF
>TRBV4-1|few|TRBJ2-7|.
TGCGCCAGCAGCCAAGGCAGGGGAACCCTTTACGAGCAGTACTTC
CASSQGRGTLYEQYF
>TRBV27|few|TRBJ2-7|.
TGTGCCAGCAGTTTATCTGCTTGGACCTACGAGCAGTACTTC
CASSLSAWTYEQYF
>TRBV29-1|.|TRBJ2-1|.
TGCAGCGTGGAAGCGGGTAGCTCCTACAATGAGCAGTTCTTC
CSVEAGSSYNEQFF
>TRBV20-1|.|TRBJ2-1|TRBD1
TGCAGTGCTGAGCGGGACAGGGGTAATGAGCAGTTCTTC
CSAERDRGNEQFF
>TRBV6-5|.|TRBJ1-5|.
TGTGCCAGCAGTTACTTCGGACAGCCCCAGCATTTT
CASSYFGQPQHF
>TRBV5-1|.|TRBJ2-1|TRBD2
TGCGCCAGCAGCTGGGGACTAGCGGGAGGGAAATCCTACAATGAGCAGTTCTTC
CASSWGLAGGKSYNEQFF
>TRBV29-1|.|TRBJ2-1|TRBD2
TGCAGCGTTGCTGGACTAGCGGTTTACAATGAGCAGTTCTTC
CSVAGLAVYNEQFF
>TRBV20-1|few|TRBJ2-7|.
TGCAGTGCTAGGCCCATGGCCAGGAGCTCCTACGAGCAGTACTTC
CSARPMARSSYEQYF
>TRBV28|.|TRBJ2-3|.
TGTGCCAGCAGTCTGCGTCTGGGGGTCGTCGGGACAGATACGCAGTATTTT
CASSLRLGVVGTDTQYF
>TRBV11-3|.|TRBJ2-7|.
TGTGCCAGCAGCTCAAGTTGGGATGAGCAGTACTTC
CASSSSWDEQYF
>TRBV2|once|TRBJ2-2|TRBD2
TGTGCCAGCAGCCGGGAGGTCGGGGAGCTGTTTTTT
CASSREVGELFF
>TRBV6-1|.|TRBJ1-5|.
TGTGCCAGCAATACCAGACTCGATCAGCCCCAGCATTTT
CASNTRLDQPQHF
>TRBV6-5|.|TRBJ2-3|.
TGTGCCAGCAGTTCCGACGGATACGCGTATTTT
CASSSDGYAYF
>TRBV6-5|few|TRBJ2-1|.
TGTGCCAGCAGTTGGCCCCTAGCCGCCTACAATGAGCAGTTCTTC
CASSWPLAAYNEQFF
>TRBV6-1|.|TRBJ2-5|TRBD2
TGTGCCAGCATCCGGACTAGCGGGAGTCCAGGAGAGACCCAGTACTTC
CASIRTSGSPGETQYF
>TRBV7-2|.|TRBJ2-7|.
TGTGCCAGCAGCTTCGTCGGGGATGCCTACGAGCAGTACTTC
CASSFVGDAYEQYF
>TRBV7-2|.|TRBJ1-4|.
TGTGCCAGCGGGATTGGGGAGTCTAATGAAAAACTGTTTTTT
CASGIGESNEKLFF
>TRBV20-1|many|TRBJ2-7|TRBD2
TGCAGTGCTAGGGGGACTAGCGGGAGGAACGAGCAGTACTTC
CSARGTSGRNEQYF
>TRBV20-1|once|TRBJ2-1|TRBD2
TGCAGTGCTAGAGATCCTAGCGGGACCAATGAGCAGTTCTTC
CSARDPSGTNEQFF
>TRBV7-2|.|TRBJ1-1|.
TGTGCCAGCAGCTCTGGCGGCGGTTTCACTGAAGCTTTCTTT
CASSSGGGFTEAFF
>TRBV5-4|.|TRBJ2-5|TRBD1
TGTGCCAGCAGCTTTTCTGACAGGGGGTTCCAAGAGACCCAGTACTTC
CASSFSDRGFQETQYF
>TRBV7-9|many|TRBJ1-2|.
TGTGCCAGCAGCCCTGAATCTCTTAACTATGGCTACACCTTC
CASSPESLNYGYTF
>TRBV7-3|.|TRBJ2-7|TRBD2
TGTGCCAGCAGCTTAACCCCCAGCGGGATAGGGTCCTACAATGAGCAGTACTTC
CASSLTPSGIGSYNEQYF
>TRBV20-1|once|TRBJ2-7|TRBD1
TGCAGTGCTCCCCGTTTGGGGGACAGGGACTCCTACGAGCAGTACTTC
CSAPRLGDRDSYEQYF
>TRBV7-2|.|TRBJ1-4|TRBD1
TGTGCCAGCAGCGCCGACAGGGTTGGGAATGAAAAACTGTTTTTT
CASSADRVGNEKLFF
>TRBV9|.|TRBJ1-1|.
TGTGCCAGCAGCGTCGCAGGGGTGGGAACTGAAGCTTTCTTT
CASSVAGVGTEAFF
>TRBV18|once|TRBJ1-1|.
TGTGCCAGCTCACCCGGGACTCCACCGACCACTGAAGCTTTCTTT
CASSPGTPPTTEAFF
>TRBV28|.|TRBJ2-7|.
TGTGCCAGCAGGACAGGACTCCACTACGAGCAGTACTTC
CASRTGLHYEQYF
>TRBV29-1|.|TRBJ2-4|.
TGCGGAATCAGGGAAGCCAAAAACATTCAGTACTTC
CGIREAKNIQYF
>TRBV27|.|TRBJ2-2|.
TGTGCCAGCATGAGGGGCACCAACACCGGGAAGCTGTTTTTT
CASMRGTNTGKLFF
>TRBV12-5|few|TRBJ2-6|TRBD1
TGTGCTAGTGGTTTGGAGATAGGGACAGGGAATTTAGCTGGGGCCAACGTCCTGACTTTC
CASGLEIGTGNLAGANVLTF
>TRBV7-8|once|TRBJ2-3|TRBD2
TGTGCCAGCAGCCTTTACGGGGCTAGCGGGACGCGCACAGATACGCAGTATTTT
CASSLYGASGTRTDTQYF
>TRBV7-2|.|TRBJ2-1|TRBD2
TGTGCCAGCAGCTTAGCGGGGGGACTAGCGGGGTACAATGAGCAGTTCTTC
CASSLAGGLAGYNEQFF
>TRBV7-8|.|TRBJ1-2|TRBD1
TGTGCCAGCAGCTCAACCGGGACAGGGTACTATGGCTACACCTTC
CASSSTGTGYYGYTF
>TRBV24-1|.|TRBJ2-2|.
TGTGCCGCAGTAGCCGGACCGAACACCGGGGAGCTGTTTTTT
CAAVAGPNTGELFF
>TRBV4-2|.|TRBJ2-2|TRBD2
TGTGCCAGCAGCTACGGACTAGCGGGAGGCCCGTGGGGGGAGCTGTTTTTT
CASSYGLAGGPWGELFF
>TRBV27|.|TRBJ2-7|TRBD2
TGTGCCAGCAGTCCTAGCGGGCCCGCCTACGAGCAGTACTTC
CASSPSGPAYEQYF
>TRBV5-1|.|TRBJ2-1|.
TGCGCCAGCAGAAAGGACGGCTACAATGAGCAGTTCTTC
CASRKDGYNEQFF
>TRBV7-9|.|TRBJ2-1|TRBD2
TGTGCCAGCAGCCGGACTAGTTTGGGTGAGCAGTTCTTC
CASSRTSLGEQFF
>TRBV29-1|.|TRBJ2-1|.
TGCAGCGCCAAAGGCGGGACAGCCTCCTACAATGAGCAGTTCTTC
CSAKGGTASYNEQFF
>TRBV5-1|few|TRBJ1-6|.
TGCGCCAGCAGCAGAACCGGACAGCCGGATTCACCCCTCCACTTT
CASSRTGQPDSPLHF
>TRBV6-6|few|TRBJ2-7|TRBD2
TGTGCCAGCAAGTTCACTCTAGCGGGATCCGAGCAGTACTTC
CASKFTLAGSEQYF
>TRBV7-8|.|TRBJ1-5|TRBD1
TGTGCCAGCAGCTTAGCCCCGGGACAGGGCGATCAGCCCCAGCATTTT
CASSLAPGQGDQPQHF
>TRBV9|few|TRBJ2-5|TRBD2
TGTGCCAGCAGCGTAATTCCGACTAGCGGGAGTGGAGAGACCCAGTACTTC
CASSVIPTSGSGETQYF
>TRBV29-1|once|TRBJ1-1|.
TGCAGCGCCCGTACCGCAGGGGAATTGAACACTGATGCTTTCTTT
CSARTAGELNTDAFF
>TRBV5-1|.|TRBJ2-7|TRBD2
TGCGCCAGCAGCTTGGTCGGGCAGACTAGCGGGAGCTACGAGCAGTACTTC
CASSLVGQTSGSYEQYF
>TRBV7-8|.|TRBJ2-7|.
TGTGCCAGCAGCTTAGAGGGGAGGGGGCAGTATCGCGAGCAGTACTTC
CASSLEGRGQYREQYF
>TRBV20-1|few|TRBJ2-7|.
TGCAGTGCTAGGCCCCTTTCTGTCTACGAGCAGTACTTC
CSARPLSVYEQYF
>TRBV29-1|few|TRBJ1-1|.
TGCAGCGTTTCCCGGGGCACTGAAGCTTTCTTT
CSVSRGTEAFF
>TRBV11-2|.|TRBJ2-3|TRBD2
TGTGCCAGCAGCAGACTAGCGGGAGAACACAGATACGCGTATTTT
CASSRLAGEHRYAYF